A single sample is the source of the 21 T cell receptor beta chains below, sequenced in a study of tissue T cells after allogeneic stem cell transplantation. This sample's time point: mouse harvest day 14 after allogeneic transplant. Tail vein injection delivered 10^7 T-cell-depleted bone marrow cells and 10^6 splenic CD5+ T cells. Assay used: immunoSEQ multiplex PCR; TCRdb lists only in-frame clones, some missing. The table lists roughly 2,700 clones, approximately 48% of them singletons. The sequenced sample consisted of lymph node tissue. These receptors all come from a female BALB/c mouse given C57BL/6 T cells with graft-versus-host disease after an allogeneic hematopoietic cell transplant.

As for this clone: Gene and germline names: mouse. Coverage ceases 1 residue before the CDR3 finishes, and the germline J gene fills in the end. The V and J genes are TRBV23 and TRBJ2-2; the listed D gene, TRBD1, was not tested against the DNA. Germline V lookup: CDR1 KGHTA, CDR2 FQNQQP. CDR3 length: 14 amino acids. The CDR3 DNA, read in part, is TGCTCCAGCAGTCAAGCCGGGACAGGGGAGCAGCTCTAC. Its protein is CSSSQAGTGEQLY. The CDR3 as a whole reads CSSSQAGTGEQLYF.

Worth noting for this clone: The gene names given are mouse names. The read terminates 1 residue ahead of where the CDR3 ends, so the germline J gene completes it. V usage is TRBV14 and J usage is TRBJ1-1, with D possibly being TRBD1 (5 bases). Trimming stripped 4 bases from V and 0 bases from J, with 7 bases between. Germline CDR1 and CDR2: SGHDT and FRDEAV. This CDR3 has 13 amino acids. The CDR3 protein is CASSPGPNTEVFF. The CDR3 bases that were read are TGTGCCAGCAGTCCGGGACCAAACACAGAAGTCTTC.

Worth noting for this clone: Gene names denote mouse genes. The sequenced fragment ends 1 residue before the CDR3 boundary, so the rest is inferred from the germline J gene. V and J are TRBV26 and TRBJ1-4; D may be TRBD1 (5 bases). CDR3 length: 14 amino acids. V gave up 4 bases and J gave up 2 bases, with 8 bases separating them. The germline CDR1 and CDR2 sequences are KGHPV and FQNQEV (reference sequence). CDR3 in amino acids: CASSPTASNERLFF. The sequenced CDR3 bases are TGTGCCAGCAGTCCGACAGCATCCAACGAAAGATTATTT.

Of note for this clone: Genes and germline come from the mouse. The read ends 1 residue before the CDR3 terminus; that terminus is restored from the germline J gene. V is TRBV4 and J is TRBJ2-1; TRBD2 agrees at 9 bases. Trimming cost V 3 bases and J 12 bases; bases outside gene matches: 9. The CDR3 contains 14 residues. Per germline, CDR1 LGHDT and CDR2 YNNKQL (reference sequence). The CDR3 loop is CASSYRTGVPRQFF. The CDR3 bases that were read are TGTGCCAGCAGCTATAGGACTGGGGTTCCTCGGCAGTTC.

About this clone: Germline and genes: mouse. Read data end 1 residue before the CDR3 end; the end is taken from the germline J gene. This chain links TRBV26 with TRBJ2-4; D not resolved. Germline CDR1 reads KGHPV; CDR2 reads FQNQEV (reference sequence). The V end lost 2 bases, the J end lost 1 base, and 4 bases lay between the germline ends. CDR3 size: 13 residues. CDR3 amino acids: CASSLGGQNTLYF. The sequenced CDR3 bases are TGTGCCAGCAGTCTGGGGGGTCAAAACACCTTGTAC.

In its sample, this clone is medium-sized. Gene labels here are mouse ones. The CDR3 DNA, read in part, is TGTGCCAGCTCTCTGGACCTCAACGAAAGATTATTT. Protein sequence: CASSLDLNERLF. The full CDR3 reads CASSLDLNERLFF. The chain combines TRBV12-2 with TRBJ1-4; the D is unclear. The observed sequence ends 1 residue before the CDR3 terminus, with the missing tail filled in from the germline J gene. Trimming shortened V by 1 base and J by 4 bases, and 6 bases separated the two germline ends. CDR3 length: 13 residues. Per germline, CDR1 SGHLS and CDR2 HYDKME. Supplemented by reference TRBV12-2 and TRBJ1-4, the full variable domain reads NSGVVQSPRYIIKGKGERSILKCIPISGHLSVAWYQQTQGQELKFFIQHYDKMERDKGNLPSRFSVQQFDDYHSEMNMSALELEDSAVYFCASSLDLNERLFFGHGTKLSVL.

Comment on this clone: Here the gene names and germline are mouse. The read ends 1 residue before the CDR3 terminus; that terminus is restored from the germline J gene. This rearrangement joins TRBV17 to TRBJ1-2; 7 bases align to TRBD1. This CDR3 has 14 residues. Germline V gene data show CDR1 as MNHDT and CDR2 as YYDKIL. V gave up 3 bases and J gave up 3 bases; unmatched junction bases: 4. CDR3 in amino acids: CASSREGGDSDYTF. The sequenced part of the CDR3 DNA is TGTGCTAGCAGTAGGGAAGGGGGCGACTCCGACTACACC.

This clone has a handful of counts. These gene names are mouse names. The CDR3 is cut off 1 residue early in the read; its end comes from the germline J gene. J is TRBJ2-7 and V is TRBV15; 11 bases fit TRBD1. This CDR3 has 13 amino acids. Trimming took 6 bases from V and 5 from J; bases not matched to a gene: 3. The germline V gene has CDR1 SGHND and CDR2 FRSKSL. CDR3 protein: CASRRTGGNEQYF. Partial CDR3 DNA: TGTGCCAGCAGGCGGACAGGGGGCAATGAACAGTAC.

In regard to this clone: Genes and germline are mouse. Read data end 1 residue before the CDR3 end; the end is taken from the germline J gene. V gene TRBV16 combines with J gene TRBJ2-7; TRBD1 is a possible D gene (6 bases). The CDR3 is made up of 14 amino acids. Germline assignment: CDR1 SGHSA and CDR2 FRNQAP. Trimming shortened V by 6 bases and J by 0 bases, and 12 bases separated the two germline ends. The CDR3 reads CASSLTGSSYEQYF. CDR3 DNA (partial): TGTGCAAGCAGTCTTACAGGGAGCTCCTATGAACAGTAC.

Note on this clone: Genes here carry mouse names. The CDR3 end lies 1 residue beyond the end of the read and is filled in from the germline J gene. The chain carries TRBV19 and TRBJ2-1; D not certain. The CDR3 sequence is 13 residues long. Germline V gene sequence: CDR1 FNHDT, CDR2 SITEND (reference sequence). Trimming took 0 bases from V and 4 from J, leaving 5 bases between them. This CDR3 is CASSIARYAEQFF. The CDR3 bases that were read are TGTGCCAGCAGTATAGCCCGGTATGCTGAGCAGTTC.

In the case of this clone: The germline gene is not matched at one end of the junction; a read error may be the cause. The germline and genes are mouse ones. The read finishes 1 residue shy of the CDR3 end, and the germline J gene is used to complete it. This sequence joins TRBV13-2 and TRBJ2-7; 12 nucleotides agree with TRBD2. The CDR3 is made up of 14 amino acids. Looked up from germline, CDR1 is NNHNN and CDR2 is SYGAGS (reference sequence). CDR3: CASSERTGGDEQYF. CDR3 DNA, as far as it was read: TGTGCCAGCAGTGAGCGGACTGGGGGGGATGAACAGTAC.

On this clone: Gene names follow the mouse nomenclature. The read terminates 1 residue ahead of where the CDR3 ends, so the germline J gene completes it. V usage is TRBV3 and J usage is TRBJ1-2; 7 bases are shared with TRBD1. CDR1 is SNHLY, CDR2 FYNGKV, per germline (reference sequence). Unmatched junction bases numbered 1, after V lost 4 bases and J lost 2 bases. The CDR3 length is 13 residues. The CDR3 is CASSSQGNSDYTF. CDR3 DNA (partial): TGTGCCAGCAGCTCACAGGGGAACTCCGACTACACC.

This clone was found a few times. Mouse gene names apply. The missing CDR3 end, 1 residue past where the read stops, is filled in from the germline J gene. This chain joins TRBV26 and TRBJ1-2; TRBD1 might be the D (6 bases). V was shortened by 5 bases and J by 0 bases, with 13 bases between the two germline ends. The CDR3 runs to 15 residues. The germline gives CDR1 KGHPV, CDR2 FQNQEV (reference sequence). Partial CDR3 DNA: TGTGCCAGCAGTTCCACAGGGTTTGCAAACTCCGACTACACC. Translating gives CASSSTGFANSDYT. The entire CDR3 reads CASSSTGFANSDYTF.

A note on this clone: The listed genes are named as in mouse. The CDR3 goes on 1 residue after the read ends, and that part is filled in from the germline J gene. The chain is built from TRBV31 and TRBJ2-5, with 12 nucleotides matching TRBD2. The germline gives CDR1 GKSSPN, CDR2 SITVG. Trimming took 3 bases from V and 0 from J; bases not matched to a gene: 4. The CDR3 covers 16 residues. Partial CDR3 DNA: TGTGCCTGGAGCCCGGACTGGGGGGGAAACCAAGACACCCAGTAC. It is translated as CAWSPDWGGNQDTQY. The complete CDR3 reads CAWSPDWGGNQDTQYF.

About this clone: All gene names here are mouse names. The read finishes 1 residue shy of the CDR3 end, and the germline J gene is used to complete it. V gene TRBV13-3 combines with J gene TRBJ2-1, with D unclear. CDR1 is NNHDY and CDR2 is SYVADS in the germline V gene. Trimming took 0 bases from V and 0 from J, leaving 4 bases between them. CDR3 length: 14 residues. CDR3 bases read: TGTGCCAGCAGTGATGGGATTAACTATGCTGAGCAGTTC. Translating it yields CASSDGINYAEQF. The complete CDR3 protein is CASSDGINYAEQFF.

Remarks on this clone: Gene names follow the mouse nomenclature. The read falls 1 residue short of the CDR3 end, and the missing part is taken from the germline J gene. The V gene is TRBV26, the J gene TRBJ1-3; D may be TRBD1 (5 bases). This CDR3 spans 14 amino acids. Germline lookup yields CDR1 KGHPV and CDR2 FQNQEV (reference sequence). V shed 4 bases and J shed 0 bases, with 7 bases lying between them. Here the CDR3 reads CASSRGTSGNTLYF. CDR3 DNA (partial): TGTGCCAGCAGTCGCGGGACTTCTGGAAATACGCTCTAT.

This clone has just a few counts. Any gene name here is a mouse gene name. The CDR3 is cut off 1 residue early in the read; its end comes from the germline J gene. The chain has TRBV13-2 and TRBJ1-4; tentative D call: TRBD1 (5 bases). The germline CDR1 and CDR2 sequences are NNHNN and SYGAGS (reference sequence). The CDR3 runs to 16 residues. Deletions cut 0 bases from V and 4 bases from J, with 13 bases between. The sequenced part of the CDR3 DNA is TGTGCCAGCGGTGATGTTAGGCAGGGCGGCAACGAAAGATTATTT. This encodes CASGDVRQGGNERLF. The full-length CDR3 reads as CASGDVRQGGNERLFF.

About this clone itself: Mouse germline and gene names are used. The DNA read from the CDR3 is TGCACCTGCAGTGCCCGGGACAGGGTTAACGAAAGATTATTT. This codes for CTCSARDRVNERLF. The full CDR3 protein is CTCSARDRVNERLFF. The V call is TRBV1, the J call TRBJ1-4, with 9 bases aligning to TRBD1. The read falls 1 residue short of the CDR3 end, and the missing part is taken from the germline J gene. Germline V gene lookup returns CDR1 NSQYPW and CDR2 LRSPGD (reference sequence). After removal of 3 bases from V and 5 bases from J, the junction contained 4 bases not matched to a gene. The CDR3 length is 15 residues.

With regard to this clone: The germline and genes are mouse ones. The missing CDR3 end, 1 residue past where the read stops, is filled in from the germline J gene. The J gene is TRBJ2-4, the V gene TRBV12-1; 10 positions agree with TRBD2. Germline-derived CDR1 and CDR2 are SGHSN and HYEKVE. V was pared by 0 bases and J by 7 bases, with 9 bases of the junction left unmatched. This CDR3 is 16 amino acids long. The CDR3 loop reads CASSLGAGGAHDTLYF. The part of the CDR3 DNA that was read is TGTGCCAGCTCTCTCGGAGCTGGGGGGGCGCATGACACCTTGTAC.

This clone came up once. The gene names given are mouse names. Read data end 1 residue before the CDR3 end; the end is taken from the germline J gene. The V call is TRBV26, the J call TRBJ1-1; D unclear. V lost 2 bases and J lost 1, with 2 bases in between. The CDR3 is 12 residues long. Germline lookup yields CDR1 KGHPV and CDR2 FQNQEV (reference sequence). The sequenced CDR3 bases are TGTGCCAGCAGTCTGAGGAACACAGAAGTCTTC. Translating it yields CASSLRNTEVF. The entire CDR3 is CASSLRNTEVFF.

Points on this clone: Each gene name is a mouse one. The missing CDR3 end, 1 residue past where the read stops, is filled in from the germline J gene. The gene calls are TRBV13-1 and TRBJ2-1, with 8 bases aligning to TRBD2. V was clipped by 2 bases and J by 1 base; unmatched bases: 2. This CDR3 has 15 amino acids. Germline V CDR1 and CDR2: NSHNY, SYGAGN. This CDR3 is CASSDDWGNYAEQFF. Partial CDR3 DNA: TGTGCCAGCAGTGACGACTGGGGAAACTATGCTGAGCAGTTC.